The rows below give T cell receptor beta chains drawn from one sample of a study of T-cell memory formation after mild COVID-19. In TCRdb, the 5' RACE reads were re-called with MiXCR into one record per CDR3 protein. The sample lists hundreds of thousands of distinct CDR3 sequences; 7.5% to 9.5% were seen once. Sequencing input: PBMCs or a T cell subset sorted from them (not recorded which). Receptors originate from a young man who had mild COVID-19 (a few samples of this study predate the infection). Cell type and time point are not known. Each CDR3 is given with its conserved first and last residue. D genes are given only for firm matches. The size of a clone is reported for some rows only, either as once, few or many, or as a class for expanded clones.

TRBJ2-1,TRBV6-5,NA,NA,CASSDRTAYNEQFF,TGTGCCAGCAGTGATCGGACAGCTTACAATGAGCAGTTCTTC
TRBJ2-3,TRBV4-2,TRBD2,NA,CASSQDARRGAFTDTQYF,TGTGCCAGCAGCCAAGACGCCCGGCGGGGGGCCTTCACAGATACGCAGTATTTT
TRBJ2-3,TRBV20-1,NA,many,CSARVQGTDTQYF,TGCAGTGCTAGAGTACAGGGCACAGATACGCAGTATTTT
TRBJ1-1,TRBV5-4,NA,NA,CASKGGPKDTEAFF,TGTGCCAGCAAGGGCGGTCCCAAGGACACTGAAGCTTTCTTT
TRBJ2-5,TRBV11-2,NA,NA,CASTWVGQLQETQYF,TGTGCCAGCACCTGGGTCGGGCAGCTCCAAGAGACCCAGTACTTC
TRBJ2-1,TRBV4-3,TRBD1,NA,CASSLDRGSSYEQFF,TGCGCCAGCAGCCTCGACAGGGGGTCTAGTTATGAGCAGTTCTTC
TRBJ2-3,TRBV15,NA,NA,CATSRSTDTQYF,TGTGCCACCAGCCGAAGCACAGATACGCAGTATTTT
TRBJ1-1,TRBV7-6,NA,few,CASSLEALHTEAFF,TGTGCCAGCAGCCTCGAGGCTCTGCATACTGAAGCTTTCTTT
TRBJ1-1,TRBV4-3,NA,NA,CASSQGGAGARGAEAFF,TGCGCCAGCAGCCAAGGAGGGGCGGGGGCGAGGGGAGCTGAAGCTTTCTTT
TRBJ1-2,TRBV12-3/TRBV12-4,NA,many,CASSLALSDTSFYGYTF,TGTGCCAGCAGTTTAGCGCTATCGGACACTAGCTTCTATGGCTACACCTTC
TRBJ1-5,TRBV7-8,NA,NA,CASSLGGVGVQPQHF,TGTGCCAGCAGCTTAGGGGGCGTCGGGGTCCAGCCCCAGCATTTT
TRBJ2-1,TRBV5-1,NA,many,CASSPSPGVDEQFF,TGCGCCAGCAGCCCCTCCCCTGGGGTCGATGAGCAGTTCTTC
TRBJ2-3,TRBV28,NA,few,CASSFRLNTDTQYF,TGTGCCAGCAGTTTTAGACTTAACACAGATACGCAGTATTTT
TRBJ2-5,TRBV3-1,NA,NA,CASSYTSGTQYF,TGTGCCAGCAGCTATACTTCTGGGACCCAGTACTTC
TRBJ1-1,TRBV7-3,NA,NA,CASSLTGVGTEAFF,TGTGCCAGCAGCTTAACGGGGGTAGGGACTGAAGCTTTCTTT
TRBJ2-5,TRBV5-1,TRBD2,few,CASRRTISGGVETQYF,TGCGCCAGCAGAAGAACCATTAGCGGGGGGGTAGAGACCCAGTACTTC
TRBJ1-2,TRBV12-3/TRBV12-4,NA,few,CASSFGGPNGYTF,TGTGCCAGCAGTTTTGGAGGGCCCAATGGCTACACCTTC
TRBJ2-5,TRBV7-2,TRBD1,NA,CASSSRTGLETQYF,TGTGCCAGCAGCTCGAGGACAGGGCTAGAGACCCAGTACTTC
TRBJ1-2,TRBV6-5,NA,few,CASVGGLGYTF,TGTGCCAGCGTGGGAGGGCTGGGCTACACCTTC
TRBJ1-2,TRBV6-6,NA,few,CASSYRDDGVGYTF,TGTGCCAGCAGTTACAGGGATGACGGGGTTGGCTACACCTTC
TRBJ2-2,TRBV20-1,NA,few,CSAYGRSAGELFF,TGCAGTGCTTACGGACGGAGCGCCGGGGAGCTGTTTTTT
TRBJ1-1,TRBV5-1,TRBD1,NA,CASSLEGAPNTEAFF,TGCGCCAGCAGCTTGGAGGGGGCCCCGAACACTGAAGCTTTCTTT
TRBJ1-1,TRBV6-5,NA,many,CATAGSTITGKPDSRLAEAFF,TGTGCCACCGCCGGAAGCACGATAACCGGAAAGCCCGACAGCAGATTAGCTGAAGCTTTCTTT
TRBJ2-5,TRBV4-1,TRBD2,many,CASSQSGLAAQETQYF,TGCGCCAGCAGCCAATCCGGACTAGCGGCGCAAGAGACCCAGTACTTC
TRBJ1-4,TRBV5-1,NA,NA,CASSPGRTAFNEKLFF,TGCGCCAGCAGCCCGGGACGGACAGCCTTTAATGAAAAACTGTTTTTT
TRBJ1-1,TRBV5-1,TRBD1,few,CASFPLWDRGVDTEAFF,TGCGCCAGCTTCCCCCTGTGGGACAGGGGTGTGGACACTGAAGCTTTCTTT
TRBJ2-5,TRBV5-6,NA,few,CASSSTAETQYF,TGTGCCAGCAGCTCGACTGCAGAGACCCAGTACTTC
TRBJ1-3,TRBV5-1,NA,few,CASSLDTAGNTIYF,TGCGCCAGCAGTCTGGACACTGCGGGAAACACCATATATTTT
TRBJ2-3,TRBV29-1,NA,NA,CSVEGSTDTQYF,TGCAGCGTGGAGGGGAGCACAGATACGCAGTATTTT
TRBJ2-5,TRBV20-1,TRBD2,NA,CSAREPLAGVQETQYF,TGCAGTGCTAGAGAGCCCCTAGCGGGGGTACAAGAGACCCAGTACTTC
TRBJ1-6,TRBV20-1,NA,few,CSAQGSYNSPLHF,TGCAGTGCTCAGGGCTCCTATAATTCACCCCTCCACTTT
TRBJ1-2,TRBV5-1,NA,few,CASSLDATSRYGYTF,TGCGCCAGCAGCTTGGATGCAACGTCTCGCTATGGCTACACCTTC
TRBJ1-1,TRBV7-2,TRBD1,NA,CASSEDRGTEAFF,TGTGCCAGCAGTGAAGACAGGGGCACTGAAGCTTTCTTT
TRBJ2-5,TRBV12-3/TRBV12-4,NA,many,CASSEGTPGLLDF,TGTGCCAGCTCCGAAGGGACCCCGGGACTCTTAGACTTC
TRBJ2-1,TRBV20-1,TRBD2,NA,CSASGGGYNEQFF,TGCAGTGCTAGCGGGGGGGGATACAATGAGCAGTTCTTC
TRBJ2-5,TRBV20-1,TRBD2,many,CSARGPAGAGETQYF,TGCAGTGCTAGAGGGCCAGCGGGGGCGGGAGAGACCCAGTACTTC
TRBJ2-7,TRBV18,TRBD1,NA,CASSPSSDRVGYEQYF,TGTGCCAGCTCACCAAGCTCGGACAGGGTTGGATACGAGCAGTACTTC
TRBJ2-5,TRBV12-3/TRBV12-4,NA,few,CASSPRDPETQYF,TGTGCCAGCAGTCCCAGGGACCCAGAGACCCAGTACTTC
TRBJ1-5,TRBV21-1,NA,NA,CASSLNRDSESQPQHF,TGTGCCAGCAGCTTAAATCGGGACAGTGAGAGTCAGCCCCAGCATTTT
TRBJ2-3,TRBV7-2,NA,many,CASSLAIQADTQYF,TGTGCCAGCAGCTTAGCCATCCAAGCAGATACGCAGTATTTT
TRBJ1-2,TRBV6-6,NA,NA,CASRKDSGGYGYTF,TGTGCCAGCAGAAAAGACAGCGGAGGTTATGGCTACACCTTC
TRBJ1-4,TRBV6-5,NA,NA,CASSPLWGRGEKLFF,TGTGCCAGCAGCCCCCTGTGGGGGCGCGGTGAAAAACTGTTTTTT
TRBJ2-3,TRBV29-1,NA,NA,CSADPGRGTDTQYF,TGCAGCGCCGATCCTGGACGGGGCACAGATACGCAGTATTTT
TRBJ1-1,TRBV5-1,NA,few,CASSLAESTEAFF,TGCGCCAGCAGCTTGGCAGAGAGCACTGAAGCTTTCTTT